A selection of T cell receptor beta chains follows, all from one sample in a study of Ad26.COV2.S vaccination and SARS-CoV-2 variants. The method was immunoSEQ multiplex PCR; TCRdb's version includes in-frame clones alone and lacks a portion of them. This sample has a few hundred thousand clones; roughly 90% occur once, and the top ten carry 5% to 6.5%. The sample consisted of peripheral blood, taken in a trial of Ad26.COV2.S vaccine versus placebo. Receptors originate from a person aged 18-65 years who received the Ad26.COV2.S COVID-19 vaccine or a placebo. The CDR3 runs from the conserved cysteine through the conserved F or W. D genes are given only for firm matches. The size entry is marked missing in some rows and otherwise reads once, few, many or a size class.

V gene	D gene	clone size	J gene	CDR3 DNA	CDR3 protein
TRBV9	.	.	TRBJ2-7	TGTGCCAGCAGCGTAACCCCCTACATGAATGAGCAGTACTTC	CASSVTPYMNEQYF
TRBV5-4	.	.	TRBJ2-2	TGTGCCAGCAGCTTGGCTACCGGGGAGCTGTTTTTT	CASSLATGELFF
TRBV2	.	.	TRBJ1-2	TGTGCCAGCAGTGAAGCATGGGGGGACTATGGCTACACCTTC	CASSEAWGDYGYTF
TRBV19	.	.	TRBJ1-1	TGTGCCAGTAGTATCCGGGCGGAGGACACTGAAGCTTTCTTT	CASSIRAEDTEAFF
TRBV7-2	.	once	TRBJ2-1	TGTGCCAGCAGCTTTGTGAGTATTTACAATGAGCAGTTCTTC	CASSFVSIYNEQFF
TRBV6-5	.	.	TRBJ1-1	TGTGCCACAACTTATGAGACACAGGGGAACACTGAAGCTTTCTTT	CATTYETQGNTEAFF
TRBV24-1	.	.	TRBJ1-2	TGTGCCACCAGTGATACCTCTGGGCAGGGCCGCTATGGCTACACCTTC	CATSDTSGQGRYGYTF
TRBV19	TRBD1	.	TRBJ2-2	TGTGCCAGTAGTTCCCCGGGACAGGATTACACCGGGGAGCTGTTTTTT	CASSSPGQDYTGELFF
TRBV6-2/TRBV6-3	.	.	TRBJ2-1	TGTGCCAGCAGCTCGAGGGGCTTAAGCTCCTACAATGAGCAGTTCTTC	CASSSRGLSSYNEQFF
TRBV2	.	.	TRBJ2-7	TGTGCCAGCAGGGCAGGGGCCGAGCAGTACTTC	CASRAGAEQYF
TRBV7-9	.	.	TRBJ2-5	TGTGCCAGCAGCTTAGCGGGACCTCAAGAGACCCAGTACTTC	CASSLAGPQETQYF